This TCR beta chain was obtained from a study of CD8 T cells in ankylosing spondylitis. This clonotype was observed a few times. Its antigen is undetermined. Generation of TCR beta libraries employed quantitative 5'-RACE incorporating molecular barcodes. TCRdb analysed the 5' RACE reads with MiXCR anew, one entry per CDR3 protein. The table has about 330,000 distinct CDR3 sequences, under 8.5% seen once; the top ten hold roughly 15%. General observations from the study: A motif in TCR beta, a set of several highly homologous variants, appeared characteristic of ankylosing spondylitis blood. Disease-linked clones reportedly concentrated significantly in matched ankylosing spondylitis synovial fluid. Past studies reported some motif variants in reactive arthritis synovial fluid and blood.

The germline CDR1 and CDR2 sequences are SQVTM and ANQGSEA. The CDR3 covers 18 residues. The V end was cut by 7 bases, the J end by 6 bases, with 31 bases between. The source is a male donor with ankylosing spondylitis. The sample comprised blood, either unsorted or a sorted T cell fraction (not recorded which). This chain links TRBV29-1 with TRBJ2-1; the D call may be TRBD1 or TRBD2 (5 bases each). CDR3 protein: CSGGPGTPRRSVGNEQFF. The CDR3 DNA sequence: TGCAGCGGCGGACCCGGGACGCCCCGGAGGTCTGTCGGCAATGAGCAGTTCTTC.